This T cell receptor beta chain derives from a study of OX40 agonist ivuxolimab in advanced cancers. Study background: Dose-escalation subjects each had hepatocellular carcinoma, melanoma, renal cell or head and neck cancer. Study-level results: At 0.1 to 3.0 mg/kg and by week 6, CD4+ and CD8+ T cells in the blood had expanded clonally.

Germline assignment: CDR1 MNHNY and CDR2 SVGAGI (reference sequence). This CDR3 spans 16 amino acids. V dropped 10 bases and J dropped 0; count of bases not matched to a gene: 8. Produced via immunoSEQ multiplex PCR; TCRdb's table is partial and in-frame only. The sample shows under 95,000 clones, more than 75% of them seen only once. Details on this clone: Its matching antigen is unknown.

The chain employs TRBV6-6 and TRBJ1-4; 10 bases map to TRBD1. This sample comprised CD4+ or CD8+ T cells sorted from blood, obtained in a trial of the OX40 agonist ivuxolimab. This receptor was identified in an adult with an advanced solid tumor such as melanoma, head and neck, liver or kidney cancer. CDR3 DNA: TGTGCCACCTCGGGACAGGGGACGTCAACTAATGAAAAACTGTTTTTT. It codes for CATSGQGTSTNEKLFF.